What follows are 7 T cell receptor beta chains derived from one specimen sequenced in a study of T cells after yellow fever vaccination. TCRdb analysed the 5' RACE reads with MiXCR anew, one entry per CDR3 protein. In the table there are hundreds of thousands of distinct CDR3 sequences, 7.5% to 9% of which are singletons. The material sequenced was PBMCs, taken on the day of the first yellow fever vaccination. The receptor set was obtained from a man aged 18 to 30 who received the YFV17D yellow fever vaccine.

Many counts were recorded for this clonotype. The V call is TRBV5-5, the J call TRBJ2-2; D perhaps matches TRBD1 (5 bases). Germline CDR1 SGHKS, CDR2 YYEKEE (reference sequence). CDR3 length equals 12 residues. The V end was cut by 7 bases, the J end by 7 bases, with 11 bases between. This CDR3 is CASRVGHGELFF. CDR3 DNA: TGTGCCAGCCGGGTGGGGCACGGGGAGCTGTTTTTT.

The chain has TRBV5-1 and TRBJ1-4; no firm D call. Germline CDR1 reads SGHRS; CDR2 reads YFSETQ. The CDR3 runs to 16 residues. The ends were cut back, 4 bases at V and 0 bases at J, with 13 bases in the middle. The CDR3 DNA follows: TGCGCCAGCAGCCCGATTACAGTTGCAACTAATGAAAAACTGTTTTTT. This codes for CASSPITVATNEKLFF.

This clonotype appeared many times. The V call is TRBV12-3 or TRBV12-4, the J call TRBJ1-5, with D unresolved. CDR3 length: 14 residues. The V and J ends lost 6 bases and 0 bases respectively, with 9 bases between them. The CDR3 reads CASRRENSNQPQHF. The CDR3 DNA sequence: TGTGCCAGCAGGCGGGAGAATAGCAATCAGCCCCAGCATTTT.

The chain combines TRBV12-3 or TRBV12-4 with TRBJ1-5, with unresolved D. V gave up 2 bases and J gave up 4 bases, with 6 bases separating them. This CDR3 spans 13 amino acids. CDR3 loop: CASSLPNNQPQHF. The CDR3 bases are TGTGCCAGCAGTTTACCCAATAATCAGCCCCAGCATTTT.

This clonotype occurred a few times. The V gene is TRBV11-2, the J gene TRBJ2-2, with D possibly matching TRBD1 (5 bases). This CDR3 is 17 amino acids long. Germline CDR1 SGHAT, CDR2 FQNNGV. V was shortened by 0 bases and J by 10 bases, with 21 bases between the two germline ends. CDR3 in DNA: TGTGCCAGCAGCTTAGAGGGGCAGCGCCTTAAGGGAAAGGAGCTGTTTTTT. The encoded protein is CASSLEGQRLKGKELFF.

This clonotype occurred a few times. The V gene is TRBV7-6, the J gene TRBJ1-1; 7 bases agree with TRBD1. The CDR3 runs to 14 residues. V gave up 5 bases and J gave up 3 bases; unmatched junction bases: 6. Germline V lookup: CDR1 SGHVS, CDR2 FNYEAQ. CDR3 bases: TGTGCCAGCAGCCAAGAGACAGGGTACACTGAAGCTTTCTTT. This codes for CASSQETGYTEAFF. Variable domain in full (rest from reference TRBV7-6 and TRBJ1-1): GAGVSQSPRYKVTKRGQDVALRCDPISGHVSLYWYRQALGQGPEFLTYFNYEAQQDKSGLPNDRFSAERPEGSISTLTIQRTEQRDSAMYRCASSQETGYTEAFFGQGTRLTVV.

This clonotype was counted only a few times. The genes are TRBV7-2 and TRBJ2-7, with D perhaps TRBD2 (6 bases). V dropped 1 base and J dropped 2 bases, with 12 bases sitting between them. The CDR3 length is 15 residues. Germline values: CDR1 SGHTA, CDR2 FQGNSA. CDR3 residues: CASSLGAGMTYEQYF. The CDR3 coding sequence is TGTGCCAGCAGCTTAGGGGCGGGGATGACCTACGAGCAGTACTTC.